The 13 T cell receptor beta chains below all came from one sample that was sequenced in a study of blood T cell repertoires in COVID-19. The method was immunoSEQ multiplex PCR; TCRdb's version includes in-frame clones alone and lacks a portion of them. The sample contains tens of thousands of clones, roughly 87% of which appear only once. The specimen sequenced was peripheral blood. The receptors shown here come from a man aged 60-69 years with acute or convalescent COVID-19.

The gene calls are TRBV7-9 and TRBJ1-1, with no clear D. V was shortened by 1 base and J by 2 bases, with 11 bases between the two germline ends. Germline assignment: CDR1 SEHNR and CDR2 FQNEAQ (reference sequence). The CDR3 runs 15 residues. Here the CDR3 reads CASSLGRFDNTEAFF. The CDR3, as DNA: TGTGCCAGCAGCTTAGGGAGGTTTGATAACACTGAAGCTTTCTTT.

V and J are TRBV6-5 and TRBJ1-6; 8 nucleotides match TRBD1. V was clipped by 8 bases and J by 4 bases; unmatched bases: 4. The germline V gene has CDR1 MNHEY and CDR2 SVGAGI. The CDR3 is 14 residues long. CDR3 loop: CASLTGGYNSPLHF. The CDR3 region has the DNA TGTGCCAGCCTCACAGGGGGATATAATTCACCCCTCCACTTT.

The rearrangement joins TRBV27 to TRBJ1-6, with 9 positions matching TRBD1. This CDR3 is built from 15 residues. J gave up 7 bases and V 5 bases, and 6 bases lay outside the gene matches. CDR1 MNHEY and CDR2 SMNVEV come from the germline V gene (reference sequence). The CDR3 sequence is CASSTRTGANSPLHF. CDR3 coding DNA: TGTGCCAGCAGTACCCGGACAGGGGCCAATTCACCCCTCCACTTT.

The chain carries TRBV11-2 and TRBJ1-1, with D uncertain. Germline V gene data show CDR1 as SGHAT and CDR2 as FQNNGV. The length of the CDR3 is 14 residues. V was cut by 5 bases and J by 5 bases, with 15 bases left in between. CDR3 coding DNA: TGTGCCAGCAGCCCCAGGAGGGAGCGAACTGAAGCTTTCTTT. It encodes CASSPRRERTEAFF.

The V and J genes are TRBV9 and TRBJ1-2; TRBD1 agrees at 8 bases. V lost 5 bases and J lost 5; bases outside the gene matches: 2. This CDR3 region has 12 residues. In germline, CDR1 is SGDLS, CDR2 YYNGEE. CDR3 residues: CASSTGGYGYTF. CDR3 in DNA: TGTGCCAGCAGTACAGGGGGGTATGGCTACACCTTC.

This rearrangement joins TRBV24-1 to TRBJ1-1, with D tentatively TRBD1 (6 bases). V was pared by 6 bases and J by 3 bases, with 10 bases between. Germline V CDR1 and CDR2: KGHDR, SFDVKD. The CDR3 is 13 amino acids. Written as DNA, the CDR3 is TGTGCCACCAGTTCCCAGGGGTACACTGAAGCTTTCTTT. This codes for CATSSQGYTEAFF.

The CDR3 spells CASRSTLNTEAFF. The CDR3 DNA reads as TGTGCCAGCCGATCCACACTGAACACTGAAGCTTTCTTT. V usage is TRBV2 and J usage is TRBJ1-1; no definite D call. This CDR3 is built from 13 residues. CDR1 is SNHLY and CDR2 is FYNNEI in the germline V gene. Deletions cut 8 bases from V and 0 bases from J, with 10 bases between.

This clone showed up just once. The V call is TRBV6-5, the J call TRBJ1-1; tentative D call: TRBD1 (5 bases). Germline V gene sequence: CDR1 MNHEY, CDR2 SVGAGI. V was trimmed by 6 bases and J by 0 bases, leaving 11 bases between them. The CDR3 has 14 amino acids. The CDR3 region is CASSRQSMNTEAFF. In DNA form, the CDR3 reads TGTGCCAGCAGCCGACAGAGCATGAACACTGAAGCTTTCTTT.

V gene TRBV6-1 combines with J gene TRBJ1-2, with 11 bases lining up with TRBD1. The CDR3 totals 17 residues. V shed 3 bases and J 4 bases; nucleotides not matched to a gene: 10. Germline V gene sequence: CDR1 MNHNS, CDR2 SASEGT. The CDR3 nucleotides read TGTGCCAGCAGTGACATCGGACAGGGGGCCTCTATCTATGGCTACACCTTC. The encoded protein is CASSDIGQGASIYGYTF.

This chain uses TRBV9 with TRBJ1-2; D is possibly TRBD1 (6 bases). Trimming cost V 4 bases and J 3 bases, with 10 bases left between them. The CDR3 loop spans 13 amino acids. The V gene's germline CDR1 is SGDLS and CDR2 YYNGEE. The CDR3 here is CASSTDSHYGYTF. DNA for the CDR3: TGTGCCAGCAGCACGGACAGCCACTATGGCTACACCTTC.

The rearrangement joins TRBV5-4 to TRBJ1-4; TRBD1 matches 9 bases. Germline trimming cut 6 bases from V and 6 bases from J; bases unmatched to any gene: 6. The CDR3 runs to 14 residues. CDR1 and CDR2 (germline): SGHNT, YYREEE (reference sequence). CDR3 DNA: TGTGCCAGCACCGATAGGACAGGGGATGAAAAACTGTTTTTT. Translating gives CASTDRTGDEKLFF.

The chain employs TRBV7-3 and TRBJ1-2, with D unclear. The germline V gene has CDR1 SGHTA and CDR2 FQGTGA. The CDR3 has 13 amino acids. Trimming stripped 5 bases from V and 3 bases from J, with 10 bases between. The CDR3 DNA sequence: TGTGCCAGCAGCCTCTCTCGGGACTATGGCTACACCTTC. This encodes CASSLSRDYGYTF. The entire variable domain, with the rest obtained from reference TRBV7-3 and TRBJ1-2, is as follows: GAGVSQTPSNKVTEKGKYVELRCDPISGHTALYWYRQSLGQGPEFLIYFQGTGAADDSGLPNDRFFAVRPEGSVSTLKIQRTERGDSAVYLCASSLSRDYGYTFGSGTRLTVV.

This chain links TRBV13 with TRBJ1-1, with D maybe TRBD1 (6 bases). The germline V gene encodes CDR1 PRHDT and CDR2 FYEKMQ (reference sequence). V was cut by 1 base and J by 0 bases, with 6 bases left in between. CDR3 size: 14 residues. The CDR3 spells CASSLAGVNTEAFF. In DNA form, the CDR3 reads TGTGCCAGCAGCTTAGCAGGGGTGAACACTGAAGCTTTCTTT.